The entry below gives a single T cell receptor (beta chain) sequence along with its context. Its target is not known. These data come from a study of T cells in Graves' hyperthyroidism and ophthalmopathy. Study-wide background: Peripheral blood draws took place at initial diagnosis, ahead of any treatment.

Study-level results: Peripheral blood also featured most of the thyroid clonotypes expanded above 0.001.

Authors of the study amplified TCR beta CDR3 regions from RNA transcripts. First-round RT-PCR with HTBI primers amplified the TCR CDR3 region. TCRdb called the multiplex PCR reads again in MiXCR, with one record for every CDR3 protein. Of about 840,000 distinct CDR3 sequences in the sample, 38% were seen once. Germline lookup yields CDR1 SGHAT and CDR2 FQNNGV. V was clipped by 5 bases and J by 4 bases; unmatched bases: 5. CDR3 size: 13 residues. Pregnant or lactating patients were excluded, as were those with uncontrolled infection or other autoimmune disease. The PBMCs were taken from about 10 ml of fresh peripheral blood.

This clonotype originated in a young man with Graves' hyperthyroidism. The rearrangement joins TRBV11-2 to TRBJ2-7, with TRBD1 matching over 7 bases. The specimen was blood. The CDR3 reads CASSVDRFYEQYF. CDR3 sequence (DNA): TGTGCCAGCAGCGTGGACAGGTTTTACGAGCAGTACTTC.